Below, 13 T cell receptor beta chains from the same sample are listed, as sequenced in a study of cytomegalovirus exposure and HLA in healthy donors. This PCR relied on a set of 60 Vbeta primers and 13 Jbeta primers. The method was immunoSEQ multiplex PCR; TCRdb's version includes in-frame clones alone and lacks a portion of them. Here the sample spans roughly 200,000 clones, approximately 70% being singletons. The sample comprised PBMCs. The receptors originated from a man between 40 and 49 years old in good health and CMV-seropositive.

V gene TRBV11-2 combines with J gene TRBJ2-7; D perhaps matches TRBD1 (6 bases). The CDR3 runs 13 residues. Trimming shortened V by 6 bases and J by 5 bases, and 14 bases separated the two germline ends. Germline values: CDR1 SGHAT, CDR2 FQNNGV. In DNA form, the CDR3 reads TGTGCCAGCAGTGGGACAACGTGGGACGAGCAGTACTTC. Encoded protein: CASSGTTWDEQYF.

As DNA, the CDR3 is TGTGCCAGCAGCAACGGTAACTATGGCTACACCTTC. This gives the protein CASSNGNYGYTF. V gene TRBV9 combines with J gene TRBJ1-2; D gene ambiguous. This CDR3 has 12 amino acids. The V gene's germline CDR1 is SGDLS and CDR2 YYNGEE. With 4 bases removed from V and 1 base from J, the gap between germline ends came to 5 bases.

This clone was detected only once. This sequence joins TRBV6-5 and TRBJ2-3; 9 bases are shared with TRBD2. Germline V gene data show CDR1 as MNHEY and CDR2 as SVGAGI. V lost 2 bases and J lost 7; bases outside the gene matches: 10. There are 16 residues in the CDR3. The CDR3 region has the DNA TGTGCCAGCAGTTACGACAGGCGGGGGGGCATTAATACGCAGTATTTT. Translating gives CASSYDRRGGINTQYF.

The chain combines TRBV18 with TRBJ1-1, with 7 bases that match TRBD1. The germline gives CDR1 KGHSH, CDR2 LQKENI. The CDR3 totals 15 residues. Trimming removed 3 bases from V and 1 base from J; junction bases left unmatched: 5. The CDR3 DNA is TGTGCCAGCTCACCTGGGGACAGAGGGAACACTGAAGCTTTCTTT. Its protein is CASSPGDRGNTEAFF.

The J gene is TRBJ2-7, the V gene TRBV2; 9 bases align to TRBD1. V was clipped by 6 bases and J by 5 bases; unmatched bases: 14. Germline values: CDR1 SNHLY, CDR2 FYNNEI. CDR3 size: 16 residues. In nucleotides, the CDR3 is TGTGCCAGCAGGGAGCGGTTCGGGACAGGGATCCACGAGCAGTACTTC. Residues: CASRERFGTGIHEQYF.

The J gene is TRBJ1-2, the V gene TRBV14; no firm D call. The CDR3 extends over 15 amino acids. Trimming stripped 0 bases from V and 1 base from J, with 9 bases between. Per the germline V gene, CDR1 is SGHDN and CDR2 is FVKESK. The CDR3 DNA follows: TGTGCCAGCAGCCAAGAGGCGGACTTTAACTATGGCTACACCTTC. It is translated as CASSQEADFNYGYTF.

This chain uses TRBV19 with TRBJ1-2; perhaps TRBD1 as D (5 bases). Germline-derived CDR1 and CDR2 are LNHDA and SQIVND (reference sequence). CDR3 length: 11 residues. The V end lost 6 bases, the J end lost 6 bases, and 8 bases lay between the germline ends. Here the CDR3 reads CASRQGDGYTF. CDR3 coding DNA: TGTGCCAGTAGGCAAGGGGATGGCTACACCTTC.

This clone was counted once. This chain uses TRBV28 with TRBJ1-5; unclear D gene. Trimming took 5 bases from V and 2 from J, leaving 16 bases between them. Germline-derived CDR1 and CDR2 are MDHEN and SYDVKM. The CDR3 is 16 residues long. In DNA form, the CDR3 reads TGTGCCAGCAGTCTAAGGGTCCAAGCGGGCAATCAGCCCCAGCATTTT. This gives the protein CASSLRVQAGNQPQHF. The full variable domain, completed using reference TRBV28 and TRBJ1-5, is DVKVTQSSRYLVKRTGEKVFLECVQDMDHENMFWYRQDPGLGLRLIYFSYDVKMKEKGDIPEGYSVSREKKERFSLILESASTNQTSMYLCASSLRVQAGNQPQHFGDGTRLSIL.

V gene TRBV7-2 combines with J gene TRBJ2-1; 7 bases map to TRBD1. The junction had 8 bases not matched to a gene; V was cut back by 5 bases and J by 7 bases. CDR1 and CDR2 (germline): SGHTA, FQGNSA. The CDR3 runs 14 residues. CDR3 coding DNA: TGTGCCAGCAGCCCTTGGCAGGGGGTAAATGAGCAGTTCTTC. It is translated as CASSPWQGVNEQFF.

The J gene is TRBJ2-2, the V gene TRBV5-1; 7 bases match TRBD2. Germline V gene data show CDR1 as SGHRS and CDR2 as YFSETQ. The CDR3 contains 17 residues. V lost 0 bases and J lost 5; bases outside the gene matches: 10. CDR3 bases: TGCGCCAGCAGCTTGGATGCGGGGGATGTCGGTACCGGGGAGCTGTTTTTT. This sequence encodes CASSLDAGDVGTGELFF.

This chain's CDR3 is CASSSLTGTNTEAFF. Here the CDR3 DNA reads TGTGCCAGCAGTTCATTGACAGGGACGAACACTGAAGCTTTCTTT. The gene calls are TRBV28 and TRBJ1-1; TRBD1 aligns across 7 bases. Germline CDR1 is MDHEN and CDR2 is SYDVKM. The CDR3 has 15 residues. The V and J ends lost 4 bases and 1 base, in that order; junction bases with no gene match: 6.

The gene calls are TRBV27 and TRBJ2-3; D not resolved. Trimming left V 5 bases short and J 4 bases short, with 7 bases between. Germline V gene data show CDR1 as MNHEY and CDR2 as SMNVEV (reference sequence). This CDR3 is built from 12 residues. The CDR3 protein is CASSPPSDTQYF. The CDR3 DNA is TGTGCCAGCAGTCCCCCCTCAGATACGCAGTATTTT.

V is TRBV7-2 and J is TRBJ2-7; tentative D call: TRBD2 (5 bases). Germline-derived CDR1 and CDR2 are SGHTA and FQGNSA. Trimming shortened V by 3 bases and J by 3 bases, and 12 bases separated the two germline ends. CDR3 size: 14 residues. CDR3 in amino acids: CASSFSGVDYEQYF. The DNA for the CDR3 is TGTGCCAGCAGCTTTTCCGGGGTAGACTACGAGCAGTACTTC. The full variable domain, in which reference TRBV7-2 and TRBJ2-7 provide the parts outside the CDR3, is GAGVSQSPSNKVTEKGKDVELRCDPISGHTALYWYRQSLGQGLEFLIYFQGNSAPDKSGLPSDRFSAERTGGSVSTLTIQRTQQEDSAVYLCASSFSGVDYEQYFGPGTRLTVT.